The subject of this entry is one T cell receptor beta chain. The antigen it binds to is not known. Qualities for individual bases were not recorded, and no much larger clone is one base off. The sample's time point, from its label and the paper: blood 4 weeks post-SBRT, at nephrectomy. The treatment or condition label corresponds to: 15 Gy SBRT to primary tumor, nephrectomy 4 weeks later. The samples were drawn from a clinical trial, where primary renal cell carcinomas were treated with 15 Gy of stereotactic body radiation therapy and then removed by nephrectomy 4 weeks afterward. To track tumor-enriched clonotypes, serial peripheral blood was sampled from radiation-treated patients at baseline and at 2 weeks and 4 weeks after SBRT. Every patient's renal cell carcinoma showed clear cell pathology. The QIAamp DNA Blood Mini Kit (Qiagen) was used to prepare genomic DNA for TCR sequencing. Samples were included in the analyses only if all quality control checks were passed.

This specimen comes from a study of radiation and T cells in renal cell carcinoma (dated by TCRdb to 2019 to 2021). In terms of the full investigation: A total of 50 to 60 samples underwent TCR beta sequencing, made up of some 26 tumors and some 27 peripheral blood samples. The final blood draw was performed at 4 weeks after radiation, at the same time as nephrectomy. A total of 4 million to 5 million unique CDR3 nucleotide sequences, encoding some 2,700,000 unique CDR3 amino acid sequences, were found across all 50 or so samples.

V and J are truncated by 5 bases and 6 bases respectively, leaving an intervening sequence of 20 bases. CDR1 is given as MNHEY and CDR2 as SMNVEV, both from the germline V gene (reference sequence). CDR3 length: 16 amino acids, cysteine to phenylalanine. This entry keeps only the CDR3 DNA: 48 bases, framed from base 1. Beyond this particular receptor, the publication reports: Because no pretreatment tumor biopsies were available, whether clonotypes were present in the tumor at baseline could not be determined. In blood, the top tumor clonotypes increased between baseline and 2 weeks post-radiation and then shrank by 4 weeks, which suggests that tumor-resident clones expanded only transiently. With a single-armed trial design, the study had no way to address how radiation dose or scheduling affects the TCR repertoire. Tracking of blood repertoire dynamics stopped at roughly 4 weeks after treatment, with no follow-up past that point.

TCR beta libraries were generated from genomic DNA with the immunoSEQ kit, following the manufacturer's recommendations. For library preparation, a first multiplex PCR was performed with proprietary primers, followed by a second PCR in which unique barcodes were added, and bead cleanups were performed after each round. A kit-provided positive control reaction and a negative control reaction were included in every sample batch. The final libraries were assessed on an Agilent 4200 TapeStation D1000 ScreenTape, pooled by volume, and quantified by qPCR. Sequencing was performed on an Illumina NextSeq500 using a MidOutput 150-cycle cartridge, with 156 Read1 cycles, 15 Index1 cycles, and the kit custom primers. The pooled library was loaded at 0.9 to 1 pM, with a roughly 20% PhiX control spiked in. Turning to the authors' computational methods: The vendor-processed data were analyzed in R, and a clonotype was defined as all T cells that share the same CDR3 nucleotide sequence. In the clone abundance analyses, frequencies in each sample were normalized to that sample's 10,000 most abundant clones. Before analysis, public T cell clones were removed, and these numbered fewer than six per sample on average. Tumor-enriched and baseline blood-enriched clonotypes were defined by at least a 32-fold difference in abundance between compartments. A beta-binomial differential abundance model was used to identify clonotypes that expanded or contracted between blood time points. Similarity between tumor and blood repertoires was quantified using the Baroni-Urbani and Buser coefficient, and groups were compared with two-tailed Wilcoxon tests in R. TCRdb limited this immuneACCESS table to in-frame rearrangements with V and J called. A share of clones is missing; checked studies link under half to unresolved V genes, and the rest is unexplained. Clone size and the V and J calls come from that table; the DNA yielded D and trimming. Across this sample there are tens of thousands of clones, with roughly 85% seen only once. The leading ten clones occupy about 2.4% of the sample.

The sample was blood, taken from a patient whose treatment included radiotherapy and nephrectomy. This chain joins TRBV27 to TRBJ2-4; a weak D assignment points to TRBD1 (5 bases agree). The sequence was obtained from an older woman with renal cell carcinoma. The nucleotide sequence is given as TGTGCCAGCAGTCCCAGGGCCCCTGATTCCGGAAACATTCAGTACTTC. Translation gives CASSPRAPDSGNIQYF.